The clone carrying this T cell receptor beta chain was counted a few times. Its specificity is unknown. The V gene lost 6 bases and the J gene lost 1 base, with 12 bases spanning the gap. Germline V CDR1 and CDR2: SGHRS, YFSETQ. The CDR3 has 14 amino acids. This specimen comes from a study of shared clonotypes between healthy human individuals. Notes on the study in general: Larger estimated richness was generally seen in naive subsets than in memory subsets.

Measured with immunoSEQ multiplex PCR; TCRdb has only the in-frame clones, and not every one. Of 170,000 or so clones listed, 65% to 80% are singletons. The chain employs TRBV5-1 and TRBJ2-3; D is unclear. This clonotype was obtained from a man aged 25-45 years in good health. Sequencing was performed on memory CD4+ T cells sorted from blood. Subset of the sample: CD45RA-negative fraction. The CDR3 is CASTVWRRTDTQYF. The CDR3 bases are TGCGCCAGCACTGTGTGGCGACGCACAGATACGCAGTATTTT.